This T cell receptor (beta chain) came from a study of identical twins. This clonotype was seen a handful of times. V shed 6 bases and J 6 bases; nucleotides not matched to a gene: 11. This CDR3 is 15 amino acids long. TCRdb passed the 5' RACE reads through MiXCR, listing each CDR3 protein once. The sample has approximately 260,000 distinct CDR3 sequences, about 14% seen once. The rearrangement joins TRBV12-3 or TRBV12-4 to TRBJ1-1; 9 positions agree with TRBD1. The sequenced sample consisted of memory (CD45RO+) T cells sorted from blood. The receptor's source is a woman under 30 in good health. Here the CDR3 reads CASSLGQGSLAEAFF. As DNA, the CDR3 is TGTGCCAGCAGCCTGGGACAGGGAAGTTTGGCTGAAGCTTTCTTT.